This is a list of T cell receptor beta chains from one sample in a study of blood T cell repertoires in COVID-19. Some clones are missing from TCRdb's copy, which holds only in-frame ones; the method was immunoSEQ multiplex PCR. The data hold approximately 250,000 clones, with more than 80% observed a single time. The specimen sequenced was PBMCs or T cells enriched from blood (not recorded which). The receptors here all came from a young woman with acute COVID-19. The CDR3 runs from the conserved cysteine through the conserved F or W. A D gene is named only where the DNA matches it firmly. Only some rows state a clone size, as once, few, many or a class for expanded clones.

CDR3 protein: CASSPQTGSYEQYF; CDR3 DNA: TGTGCCAGCAGCCCCCAGACAGGTTCCTACGAGCAGTACTTC; D gene: .; J gene: TRBJ2-7; V gene: TRBV9; clone size: .
CDR3 protein: CASSLAGERNTEAFF; CDR3 DNA: TGTGCCAGCAGCTTGGCAGGGGAACGGAACACTGAAGCTTTCTTT; D gene: .; J gene: TRBJ1-1; V gene: TRBV5-8; clone size: .
CDR3 protein: CATRRGDQPQHF; CDR3 DNA: TGTGCCACCCGTCGGGGGGATCAGCCCCAGCATTTT; D gene: .; J gene: TRBJ1-5; V gene: TRBV19; clone size: .
CDR3 protein: CASSLDRGPFNEQFF; CDR3 DNA: TGCGCCAGCAGCCTGGACAGGGGCCCCTTTAATGAGCAGTTCTTC; D gene: TRBD1; J gene: TRBJ2-1; V gene: TRBV4-3; clone size: .
CDR3 protein: CASSSPPGGYTF; CDR3 DNA: TGTGCCAGCAGTTCCCCCCCAGGTGGCTACACCTTC; D gene: .; J gene: TRBJ1-2; V gene: TRBV6-5; clone size: .
CDR3 protein: CASSESLTANTGELFF; CDR3 DNA: TGTGCCAGCAGTGAATCGCTGACAGCGAACACCGGGGAGCTGTTTTTT; D gene: .; J gene: TRBJ2-2; V gene: TRBV25-1; clone size: .
CDR3 protein: CASRLGDWVRDTQYF; CDR3 DNA: TGTGCCAGCAGGTTAGGGGACTGGGTGAGGGATACGCAGTATTTT; D gene: .; J gene: TRBJ2-3; V gene: TRBV27; clone size: .
CDR3 protein: CASSSGTGGDSGANVLTF; CDR3 DNA: TGTGCCAGCAGTTCGGGGACAGGGGGGGACTCTGGGGCCAACGTCCTGACTTTC; D gene: TRBD1; J gene: TRBJ2-6; V gene: TRBV28; clone size: .
CDR3 protein: CASSATPSGDTQYF; CDR3 DNA: TGTGCCAGCAGCGCAACACCTTCTGGAGATACGCAGTATTTT; D gene: .; J gene: TRBJ2-3; V gene: TRBV9; clone size: .
CDR3 protein: CALDNSNSPLHF; CDR3 DNA: TGTGCCTTGGATAACAGCAATTCACCCCTCCACTTT; D gene: .; J gene: TRBJ1-6; V gene: TRBV30; clone size: .
CDR3 protein: CASSTVGTGKRDGSYNEQFF; CDR3 DNA: TGTGCCAGCAGCACGGTCGGGACAGGGAAACGGGACGGCTCCTACAATGAGCAGTTCTTC; D gene: TRBD1; J gene: TRBJ2-1; V gene: TRBV9; clone size: .
CDR3 protein: CASTPRGGNSNQPQHF; CDR3 DNA: TGTGCCAGTACTCCCCGGGGGGGAAATAGCAATCAGCCCCAGCATTTT; D gene: .; J gene: TRBJ1-5; V gene: TRBV19; clone size: few
CDR3 protein: CASRTPTGGPANTGELFF; CDR3 DNA: TGCGCCAGCAGGACCCCGACAGGGGGCCCCGCTAACACCGGGGAGCTGTTTTTT; D gene: TRBD1; J gene: TRBJ2-2; V gene: TRBV10-2; clone size: .
CDR3 protein: CASSKTSGGTDTQYF; CDR3 DNA: TGTGCCAGTAGTAAAACTAGCGGAGGCACAGATACGCAGTATTTT; D gene: TRBD2; J gene: TRBJ2-3; V gene: TRBV19; clone size: .
CDR3 protein: CASSETELSNQPQHF; CDR3 DNA: TGTGCCAGCTCGGAGACTGAGCTTAGCAATCAGCCCCAGCATTTT; D gene: .; J gene: TRBJ1-5; V gene: TRBV18; clone size: .
CDR3 protein: CASSIPWAGDSNYGYTF; CDR3 DNA: TGTGCCAGTAGTATCCCTTGGGCAGGCGATTCGAACTATGGCTACACCTTC; D gene: .; J gene: TRBJ1-2; V gene: TRBV19; clone size: once
CDR3 protein: CAWSPGQAIEQYF; CDR3 DNA: TGTGCCTGGAGTCCGGGACAGGCGATCGAGCAGTACTTC; D gene: TRBD1; J gene: TRBJ2-7; V gene: TRBV30; clone size: once